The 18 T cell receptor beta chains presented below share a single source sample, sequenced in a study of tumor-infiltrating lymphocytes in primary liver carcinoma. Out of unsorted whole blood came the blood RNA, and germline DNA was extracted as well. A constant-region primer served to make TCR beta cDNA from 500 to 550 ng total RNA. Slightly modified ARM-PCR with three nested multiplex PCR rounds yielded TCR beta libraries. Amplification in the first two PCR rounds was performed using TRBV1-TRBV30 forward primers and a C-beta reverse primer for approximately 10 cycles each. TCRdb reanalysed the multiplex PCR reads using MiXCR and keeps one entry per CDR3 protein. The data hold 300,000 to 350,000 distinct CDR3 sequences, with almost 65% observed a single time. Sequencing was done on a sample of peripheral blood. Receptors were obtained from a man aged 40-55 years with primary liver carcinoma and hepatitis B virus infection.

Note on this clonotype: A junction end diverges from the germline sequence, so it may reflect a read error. The CDR3, as DNA: TGTGCCAGCAGTCCGTTGGGACAGGGGGCTTCCTACGATCAGTACTTC. It translates to CASSPLGQGASYDQYF. The V gene is TRBV12-3 or TRBV12-4, the J gene TRBJ2-7, with 12 bases that match TRBD1. The CDR3 contains 16 residues.

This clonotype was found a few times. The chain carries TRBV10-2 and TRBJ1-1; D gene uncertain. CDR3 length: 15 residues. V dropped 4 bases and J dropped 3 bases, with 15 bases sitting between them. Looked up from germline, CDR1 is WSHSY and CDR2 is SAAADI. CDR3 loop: CASSVSGRLDTEAFF. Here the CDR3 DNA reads TGCGCCAGCAGTGTAAGCGGGCGCCTGGACACTGAAGCTTTCTTT.

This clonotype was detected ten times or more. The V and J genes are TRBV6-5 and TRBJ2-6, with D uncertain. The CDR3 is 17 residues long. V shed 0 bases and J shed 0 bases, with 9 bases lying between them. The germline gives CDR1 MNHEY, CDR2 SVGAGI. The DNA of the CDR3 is TGTGCCAGCAGTTACTCGGGCAGTTCCTCTGGGGCCAACGTCCTGACTTTC. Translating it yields CASSYSGSSSGANVLTF.

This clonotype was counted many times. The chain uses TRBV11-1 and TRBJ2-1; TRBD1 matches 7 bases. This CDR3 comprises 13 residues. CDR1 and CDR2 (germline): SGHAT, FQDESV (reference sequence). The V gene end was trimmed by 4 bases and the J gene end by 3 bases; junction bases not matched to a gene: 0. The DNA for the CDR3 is TGTGCCAGCAGCTGGACAGGCTACAATGAGCAGTTCTTC. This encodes CASSWTGYNEQFF.

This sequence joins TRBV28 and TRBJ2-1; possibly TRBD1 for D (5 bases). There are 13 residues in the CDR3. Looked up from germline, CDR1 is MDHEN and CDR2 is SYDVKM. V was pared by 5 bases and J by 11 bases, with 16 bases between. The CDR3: CASSPAGHDKQFF. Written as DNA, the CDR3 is TGTGCCAGCAGTCCTGCAGGGCACGATAAGCAGTTCTTC.

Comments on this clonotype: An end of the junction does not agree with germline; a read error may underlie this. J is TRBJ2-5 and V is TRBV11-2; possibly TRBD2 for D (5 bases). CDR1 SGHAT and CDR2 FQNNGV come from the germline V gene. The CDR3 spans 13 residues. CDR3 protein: CANSATEGETQYF. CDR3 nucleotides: TGTGCCAACAGCGCCACAGAGGGAGAGACCCAGTACTTC.

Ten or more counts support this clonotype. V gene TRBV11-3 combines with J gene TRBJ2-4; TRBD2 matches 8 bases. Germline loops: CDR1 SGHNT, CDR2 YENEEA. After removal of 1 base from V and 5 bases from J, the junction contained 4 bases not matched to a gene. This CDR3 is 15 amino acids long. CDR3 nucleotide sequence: TGTGCCAGCAGCTTAGGAGGGACTAGTGAAAACATTCAGTACTTC. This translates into CASSLGGTSENIQYF.

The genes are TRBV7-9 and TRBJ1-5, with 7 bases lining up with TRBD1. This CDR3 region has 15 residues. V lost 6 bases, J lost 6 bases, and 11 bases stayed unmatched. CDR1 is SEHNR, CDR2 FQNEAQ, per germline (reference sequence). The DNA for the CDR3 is TGTGCCAGCAGTACGACAGGGTTGGGAATTCAGCCCCAGCATTTT. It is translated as CASSTTGLGIQPQHF.

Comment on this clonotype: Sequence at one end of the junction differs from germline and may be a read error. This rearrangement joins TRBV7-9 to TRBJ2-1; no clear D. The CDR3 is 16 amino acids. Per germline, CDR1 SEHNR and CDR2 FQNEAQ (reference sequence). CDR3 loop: CASSFDRQSSYIEQFF. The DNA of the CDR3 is TGTGCCAGCAGCTTTGATAGGCAGAGCTCCTACATTGAGCAGTTCTTC.

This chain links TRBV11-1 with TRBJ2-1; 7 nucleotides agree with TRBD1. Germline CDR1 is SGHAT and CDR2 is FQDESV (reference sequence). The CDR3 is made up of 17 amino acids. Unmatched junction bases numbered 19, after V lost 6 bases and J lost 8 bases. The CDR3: CASSLTTGTAKIDEQFF. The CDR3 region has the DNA TGTGCCAGCAGTTTAACAACCGGGACAGCTAAGATAGATGAGCAGTTCTTC.

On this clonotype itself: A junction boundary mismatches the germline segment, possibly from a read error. CDR3 nucleotide sequence: TGTGCCATCCGGGACGGGAATTTGGATACGCGGTATTTT. It is translated as CAIRDGNLDTRYF. The V call is TRBV10-3, the J call TRBJ2-3, with D possibly called TRBD1 or TRBD2 (5 bases each). The V gene's germline CDR1 is ENHRY and CDR2 SYGVKD. This CDR3 spans 13 amino acids.

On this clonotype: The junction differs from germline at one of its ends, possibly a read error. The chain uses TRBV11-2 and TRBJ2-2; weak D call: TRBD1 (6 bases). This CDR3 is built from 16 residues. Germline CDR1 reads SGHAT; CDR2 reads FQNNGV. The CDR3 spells CVSSLVAGDYTWELFF. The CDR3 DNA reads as TGTGTCAGCAGCTTAGTTGCAGGGGATTACACCTGGGAGCTGTTTTTT. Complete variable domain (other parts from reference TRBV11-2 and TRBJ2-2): EAGVAQSPRYKIIEKRQSVAFWCNPISGHATLYWYQQILGQGPKLLIQFQNNGVVDDSQLPKDRFSAERLKGVDSTLKIQPAKLEDSAVYLCVSSLVAGDYTWELFFGEGSRLTVL.

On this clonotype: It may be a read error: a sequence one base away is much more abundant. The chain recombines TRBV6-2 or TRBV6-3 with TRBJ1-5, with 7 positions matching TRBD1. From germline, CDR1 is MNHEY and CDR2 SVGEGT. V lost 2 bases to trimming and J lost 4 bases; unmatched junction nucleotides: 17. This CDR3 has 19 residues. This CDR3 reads CASSYSVREGAALNQPQHF. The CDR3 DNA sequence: TGTGCCAGCAGTTACAGCGTCAGGGAGGGGGCGGCTTTGAATCAGCCCCAGCATTTT.

The CDR3: CATSDPGPVGDTQYF. Written as DNA, the CDR3 is TGTGCCACCAGTGACCCTGGACCCGTGGGGGATACGCAGTATTTT. The chain joins TRBV24-1 to TRBJ2-3; D gene ambiguous. CDR1 and CDR2 (germline): KGHDR, SFDVKD. V was clipped by 4 bases and J by 6 bases, with 16 bases between them. The CDR3 is 15 amino acids.

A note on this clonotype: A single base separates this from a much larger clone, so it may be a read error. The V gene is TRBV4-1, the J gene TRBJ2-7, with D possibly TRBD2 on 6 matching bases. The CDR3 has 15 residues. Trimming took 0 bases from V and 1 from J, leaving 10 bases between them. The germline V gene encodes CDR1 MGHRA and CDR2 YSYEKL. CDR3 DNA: TGCGCCAGCAGCCAAGAGGTCGGGGGATCCTACGAGCAGTACTTC. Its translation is CASSQEVGGSYEQYF.

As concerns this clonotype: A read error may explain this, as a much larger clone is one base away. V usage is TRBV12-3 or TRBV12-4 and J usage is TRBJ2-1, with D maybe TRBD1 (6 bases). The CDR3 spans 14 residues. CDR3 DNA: TGTACCAGCACCAGGACAGACGTTAACAATGAGCAGTTCTTC. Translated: CTSTRTDVNNEQFF.

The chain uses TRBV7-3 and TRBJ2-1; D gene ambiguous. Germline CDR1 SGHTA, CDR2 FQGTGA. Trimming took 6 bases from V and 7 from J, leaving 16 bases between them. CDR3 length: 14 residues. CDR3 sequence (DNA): TGTGCCAGCAGTTACACCACAAGGAGAAATGAGCAGTTCTTC. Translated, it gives CASSYTTRRNEQFF.

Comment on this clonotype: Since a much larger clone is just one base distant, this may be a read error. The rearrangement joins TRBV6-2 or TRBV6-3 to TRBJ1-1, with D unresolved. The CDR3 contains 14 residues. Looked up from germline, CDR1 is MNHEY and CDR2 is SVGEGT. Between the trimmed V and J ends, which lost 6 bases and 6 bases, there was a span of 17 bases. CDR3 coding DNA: TGTGCCAGCAGCAGCGGGGTCAGTATTCCTGAAGCTTTCTTT. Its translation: CASSSGVSIPEAFF.